A selection of T cell receptor beta chains follows, all from one sample in a study of cytomegalovirus exposure and HLA in healthy donors. Only in-frame clones appear in the TCRdb table, and some are missing; sequencing was by immunoSEQ multiplex PCR. The repertoire holds about 69,000 clones, with around 68% as singletons. Sequenced sample: PBMCs. The origin of the receptors is a woman younger than 45 in good health and CMV-seronegative. CDR3s include the opening cysteine and the closing phenylalanine or tryptophan. A D gene is named only where the DNA matches it firmly. Some rows have no size entry. The others give once, few or many, or a class for an expanded clone.

>few|.|15|TRBV4-1|TRBJ2-7
CASSQGIWPEGEQYF
TGCGCCAGCAGCCAAGGTATTTGGCCGGAGGGGGAGCAGTACTTC
>.|.|14|TRBV16|TRBJ1-1
CASSQSRGYTEAFF
TGTGCCAGCAGCCAATCCCGGGGTTACACTGAAGCTTTCTTT
>.|.|14|TRBV2|TRBJ2-1
CASIIPSGKNEQFF
TGTGCCAGCATAATTCCGTCGGGGAAGAATGAGCAGTTCTTC
>few|TRBD1|12|TRBV28|TRBJ1-2
CASKTGGNGYTF
TGTGCCAGTAAGACAGGGGGCAATGGCTACACCTTC
>few|TRBD1|17|TRBV18|TRBJ2-7
CASSPEGIRDRDYEQYF
TGTGCCAGCTCACCAGAAGGTATCAGAGACAGGGACTACGAGCAGTACTTC
>once|.|13|TRBV6-6|TRBJ1-3
CASSDSSGNTIYF
TGTGCCAGCAGTGACAGCTCTGGAAACACCATATATTTT
>.|.|15|TRBV11-2|TRBJ2-5
CASSRLGARLETQYF
TGTGCCAGCAGCCGATTGGGGGCGCGTTTGGAGACCCAGTACTTC
>once|.|15|TRBV9|TRBJ2-7
CASSVAGQPSYEQYF
TGTGCCAGCAGCGTAGCTGGACAGCCCTCCTACGAGCAGTACTTC
>.|TRBD2|17|TRBV29-1|TRBJ2-3
CSVEDGAGAQISDTQYF
TGCAGCGTTGAAGATGGAGCGGGGGCGCAGATTTCAGATACGCAGTATTTT
>.|.|11|TRBV10-3|TRBJ2-3
CACGRADTQYF
TGTGCCTGCGGTCGGGCAGATACGCAGTATTTT
>many|.|14|TRBV25-1|TRBJ2-5
CASSRSQEWETQYF
TGTGCCAGCAGCCGATCACAGGAGTGGGAGACCCAGTACTTC
>.|.|17|TRBV9|TRBJ1-4
CASSAGWGERSNEKLFF
TGTGCCAGCAGCGCTGGGTGGGGGGAGCGATCTAATGAAAAACTGTTTTTT
>.|.|15|TRBV30|TRBJ2-5
CAWSVSPAGGETQYF
TGTGCCTGGAGTGTATCCCCGGCAGGGGGGGAGACCCAGTACTTC
>.|.|16|TRBV14|TRBJ2-2
CASSQDVGRVTGELFF
TGTGCCAGCAGCCAAGATGTGGGCAGGGTCACCGGGGAGCTGTTTTTT
>few|.|14|TRBV5-1|TRBJ2-7
CASSSGGVSYEQYF
TGCGCCAGCAGCTCCGGAGGGGTCTCCTACGAGCAGTACTTC
>.|TRBD1|14|TRBV2|TRBJ1-5
CASSPGTGNQPQHF
TGTGCCAGCAGTCCCGGGACAGGGAATCAGCCCCAGCATTTT
>.|.|15|TRBV21-1|TRBJ1-1
CASSCRYRENTEAFF
TGTGCCAGCAGCTGCCGGTACAGAGAGAACACTGAAGCTTTCTTT
>few|TRBD1|15|TRBV6-1|TRBJ2-6
CAGQPGGSGANVLTF
TGTGCCGGCCAGCCAGGGGGCTCTGGGGCCAACGTCCTGACTTTC
>few|TRBD1|16|TRBV7-6|TRBJ1-5
CASRPTGSLSNQPQHF
TGTGCCAGCCGACCGACAGGGTCCTTGAGCAATCAGCCCCAGCATTTT
>.|TRBD1|16|TRBV30|TRBJ1-4
CAWSVPVGTGAEKLFF
TGTGCCTGGAGTGTTCCGGTAGGGACAGGGGCTGAAAAACTGTTTTTT
>few|.|17|TRBV18|TRBJ1-6
CASSPPAGGNYNSPLHF
TGTGCCAGCTCACCACCGGCGGGAGGGAATTATAATTCACCCCTCCACTTT
>.|.|14|TRBV28|TRBJ1-2
CASAPPQEGNGYTF
TGTGCCAGCGCGCCCCCCCAGGAGGGTAATGGCTACACCTTC
>.|.|14|TRBV7-3|TRBJ2-3
CASSFGGITDTQYF
TGTGCCAGCAGCTTCGGAGGGATCACAGATACGCAGTATTTT
>.|.|15|TRBV30|TRBJ1-3
CAWSVGGMAGNTIYF
TGTGCCTGGAGTGTGGGGGGTATGGCTGGAAACACCATATATTTT
>once|.|14|TRBV27|TRBJ1-1
CASHSLGTLTEAFF
TGTGCCAGCCATAGTCTCGGGACACTTACTGAAGCTTTCTTT
>.|TRBD2|14|TRBV30|TRBJ2-1
CAWQGGGLYNEQFF
TGTGCCTGGCAGGGCGGGGGGTTATACAATGAGCAGTTCTTC
>.|TRBD1|14|TRBV13|TRBJ1-1
CASSLDRGHTEAFF
TGTGCCAGCAGCTTGGACAGGGGGCACACTGAAGCTTTCTTT
>.|.|15|TRBV2|TRBJ2-2
CATTKRTLYTGELFF
TGTGCCACTACGAAGCGGACCCTATATACCGGGGAGCTGTTTTTT
>.|.|11|TRBV13|TRBJ1-2
CASSPDSLITF
TGTGCCAGCAGCCCAGACAGCTTAATCACCTTC
>few|TRBD2|14|TRBV30|TRBJ2-7
CAWSRGGDPYEQYF
TGTGCCTGGAGTCGTGGGGGGGATCCCTACGAGCAGTACTTC
>.|TRBD1|14|TRBV6-1|TRBJ2-5
CATSGTGGQETQYF
TGTGCCACTAGCGGGACAGGGGGCCAAGAGACCCAGTACTTC
>.|.|13|TRBV5-1|TRBJ2-7
CASSHEDSHEQYF
TGCGCCAGCAGCCACGAGGACAGTCACGAGCAGTACTTC
>few|.|16|TRBV7-8|TRBJ2-7
CASSSTYSELSYEQYF
TGTGCCAGCAGCTCTACTTACAGTGAACTTTCCTACGAGCAGTACTTC
>few|.|16|TRBV5-4|TRBJ2-3
CASSPGGTASTDTQYF
TGTGCCAGCAGCCCGGGGGGGACAGCTAGCACAGATACGCAGTATTTT
>few|TRBD1|16|TRBV5-6|TRBJ1-1
CASSLGGQGHYTEAFF
TGTGCCAGCAGCCTGGGAGGACAGGGACATTACACTGAAGCTTTCTTT
>.|.|12|TRBV7-3|TRBJ2-2
CASSFIGGELFF
TGTGCCAGCAGCTTCATCGGCGGGGAGCTGTTTTTT
>.|.|14|TRBV4-2|TRBJ2-1
CASRRTDSYNEQFF
TGTGCCAGCAGACGCACAGACTCCTACAATGAGCAGTTCTTC
>.|TRBD1|16|TRBV7-9|TRBJ2-1
CASSFPAGGSYNEQFF
TGTGCCAGCAGCTTCCCGGCAGGGGGCTCCTACAATGAGCAGTTCTTC
>once|.|14|TRBV5-1|TRBJ1-2
CASSLGDTRESYTF
TGCGCCAGCAGCTTGGGGGACACGCGAGAGAGCTACACCTTC
>.|.|15|TRBV7-9|TRBJ1-2
CASSREQLNANGYTF
TGTGCCAGCAGCCGAGAACAGTTGAATGCGAATGGCTACACCTTC
>.|.|12|TRBV7-9|TRBJ2-7
CASSPSFYEQYF
TGTGCCAGCAGCCCATCATTCTACGAGCAGTACTTC
>once|.|14|TRBV7-9|TRBJ1-1
CASSSPGGSTEAFF
TGTGCCAGCAGCTCACCGGGCGGGAGCACTGAAGCTTTCTTT
>.|.|12|TRBV30|TRBJ1-2
CAWSLGGYGYTF
TGTGCCTGGAGCCTGGGAGGGTATGGCTACACCTTC
>once|TRBD1|16|TRBV6-5|TRBJ2-7
CASSYSGTGGFYEQYF
TGTGCCAGCAGTTACTCAGGGACAGGGGGTTTCTACGAGCAGTACTTC
>.|.|11|TRBV5-1|TRBJ1-4
CASSLEGELFF
TGCGCCAGCAGCTTGGAGGGGGAACTGTTTTTT
>.|TRBD2|19|TRBV28|TRBJ2-1
CASSLFGLAGANSYNEQFF
TGTGCCAGCAGTTTATTTGGACTAGCGGGGGCCAACTCCTACAATGAGCAGTTCTTC
>.|.|14|TRBV18|TRBJ1-1
CASSPRGGGTEAFF
TGTGCCAGCTCTCCCAGGGGCGGGGGCACTGAAGCTTTCTTT
>few|TRBD1|14|TRBV13|TRBJ1-1
CASSFGTGGTEAFF
TGTGCCAGCAGCTTCGGGACAGGGGGCACTGAAGCTTTCTTT
>many|.|15|TRBV5-6|TRBJ1-1
CASRNGGLLNTEAFF
TGTGCCAGCAGGAACGGGGGGCTCCTGAACACTGAAGCTTTCTTT
>.|.|13|TRBV7-3|TRBJ2-5
CASSFQGQETQYF
TGTGCCAGCAGCTTTCAGGGACAAGAGACCCAGTACTTC
>.|.|14|TRBV9|TRBJ2-7
CASSVAGHGDEQYF
TGTGCCAGCAGCGTAGCTGGGCACGGGGACGAGCAGTACTTC
>.|TRBD1|14|TRBV5-6|TRBJ2-7
CASSSTGTAYEQYF
TGTGCCAGCAGCAGTACCGGGACAGCCTACGAGCAGTACTTC
>.|TRBD1|13|TRBV10-3|TRBJ2-7
CAIGGQGGYEQYF
TGTGCCATCGGGGGACAGGGAGGCTACGAGCAGTACTTC
>.|.|13|TRBV14|TRBJ1-2
CASSPFQNYGYTF
TGTGCCAGCAGCCCGTTCCAGAACTATGGCTACACCTTC
>.|TRBD1|13|TRBV29-1|TRBJ1-1
CSASTGSNTEAFF
TGCAGCGCTTCGACAGGGTCGAACACTGAAGCTTTCTTT